These 10 T cell receptor beta chains came from one sample sequenced in a study of CD8+CD57+ T cells in acquired aplastic anemia. According to the study, genomic DNA was the template for TCR beta VDJ and CDR3 profiling. TCRdb re-derived calls from the reads in MiXCR, one entry per CDR3 protein. The sample lists 35,000 to 45,000 distinct CDR3 sequences; 75% to 85% were seen once. Sequencing was carried out using sorted CD4+, CD8+, or CD8+CD57+ T cells (not recorded which) from PBMCs. These receptor sequences come from a human donor in good health, serving as a control.

Worth noting for this clonotype: At one end the junction does not follow the germline gene, possibly because of a read error. The chain has TRBV29-1 and TRBJ2-1, with 10 bases aligning to TRBD2. In germline, CDR1 is SQVTM, CDR2 ANQGSEA. The CDR3 spans 15 residues. The CDR3 nucleotides read TGCGGCGTCGCTACCGCTAGCGGGAGATCCAATGAGCAGTTCTTC. Amino acid sequence: CGVATASGRSNEQFF.

The rearrangement uses TRBV5-1 and TRBJ2-7, with D unresolved. The germline CDR1 and CDR2 sequences are SGHRS and YFSETQ. Trimming pared 2 bases from V and 2 bases from J, leaving 8 bases between. The CDR3 spans 13 residues. CDR3: CASSFAGPYEQYF. The CDR3 nucleotides are TGCGCCAGCAGCTTCGCAGGACCCTACGAGCAGTACTTC.

V gene TRBV15 combines with J gene TRBJ2-1, with 10 positions matching TRBD1. V lost 4 bases to trimming and J lost 6 bases; unmatched junction nucleotides: 6. CDR3 length equals 15 residues. The germline gives CDR1 LNHNV, CDR2 YYDKDF (reference sequence). The CDR3 protein is CATSNPGQGFNEQFF. Here the CDR3 DNA reads TGTGCCACCAGCAATCCGGGACAGGGGTTCAATGAGCAGTTCTTC.

Note on this clonotype: Its ends do not fully match the called genes, so a read error is possible. This chain joins TRBV2 and TRBJ2-5; perhaps TRBD1 as D (6 bases). Germline CDR1 reads SNHLY; CDR2 reads FYNNEI. CDR3 length: 15 residues. Here the CDR3 reads CASSDLQGKREAQYF. CDR3 sequence (DNA): TGTGCCAGCAGTGATCTACAGGGAAAGCGAGAGGCCCAGTACTTC.

The V and J genes are TRBV29-1 and TRBJ2-1; the D call may be TRBD1 or TRBD2 (5 bases each). The CDR3 spans 12 residues. Trimming shortened V by 5 bases and J by 8 bases, and 13 bases separated the two germline ends. In germline, CDR1 is SQVTM, CDR2 ANQGSEA. CDR3 sequence: CSVRTGTDEQFF. The CDR3 DNA follows: TGCAGCGTTAGGACCGGGACGGATGAGCAGTTCTTC.

On this clonotype itself: A junction end diverges from the germline sequence, so it may reflect a read error. The rearrangement joins TRBV19 to TRBJ1-2; D remains ambiguous. The germline V gene encodes CDR1 LNHDA and CDR2 SQIVND (reference sequence). The CDR3 has 11 amino acids. The CDR3 DNA sequence: TGTGCCAGTAGTTTCGCGACCGGCTACATCTTC. It encodes CASSFATGYIF.

The chain is built from TRBV25-1 and TRBJ1-2; D possibly corresponds to TRBD1 (5 bases). V was shortened by 5 bases and J by 8 bases, with 33 bases between the two germline ends. Germline CDR1 reads MGHDK; CDR2 reads SYGVNS. The CDR3 contains 19 residues. The CDR3 nucleotides are TGTGCCAGCAGTTTGGAAGACTTACAGGAAAACCTATCCCCGGACGGCTACACCTTC. This gives the protein CASSLEDLQENLSPDGYTF.

V gene TRBV5-6 combines with J gene TRBJ1-1; D is perhaps TRBD1 (5 bases). The CDR3 covers 12 residues. Germline V gene sequence: CDR1 SGHDT, CDR2 YYEEEE. Trimming stripped 4 bases from V and 7 bases from J, with 11 bases between. The CDR3 region is CASSRRQYEAFF. In DNA, the CDR3 is TGTGCCAGCAGCCGACGACAGTATGAAGCTTTCTTT.

This clonotype was counted between two and nine times. V and J are TRBV6-1 and TRBJ1-6; 9 positions agree with TRBD1. The CDR3 covers 15 residues. From germline, CDR1 is MNHNS and CDR2 SASEGT. V gave up 6 bases and J gave up 7 bases; unmatched junction bases: 7. The CDR3 DNA follows: TGTGCCAGCAGCCGCCACGGACAGGGGAATTCACCCCTCCACTTT. Its protein is CASSRHGQGNSPLHF.

The chain is built from TRBV20-1 and TRBJ2-1; D may be TRBD2 (6 bases). Trimming left V 0 bases short and J 0 bases short, with 15 bases between. The CDR3 is 17 amino acids. The germline V gene encodes CDR1 DFQATT and CDR2 SNEGSKA (reference sequence). The DNA of the CDR3 is TGCAGTGCTAGAGATTGGGGACTCCCTAGCTCCTACAATGAGCAGTTCTTC. It yields the protein CSARDWGLPSSYNEQFF.